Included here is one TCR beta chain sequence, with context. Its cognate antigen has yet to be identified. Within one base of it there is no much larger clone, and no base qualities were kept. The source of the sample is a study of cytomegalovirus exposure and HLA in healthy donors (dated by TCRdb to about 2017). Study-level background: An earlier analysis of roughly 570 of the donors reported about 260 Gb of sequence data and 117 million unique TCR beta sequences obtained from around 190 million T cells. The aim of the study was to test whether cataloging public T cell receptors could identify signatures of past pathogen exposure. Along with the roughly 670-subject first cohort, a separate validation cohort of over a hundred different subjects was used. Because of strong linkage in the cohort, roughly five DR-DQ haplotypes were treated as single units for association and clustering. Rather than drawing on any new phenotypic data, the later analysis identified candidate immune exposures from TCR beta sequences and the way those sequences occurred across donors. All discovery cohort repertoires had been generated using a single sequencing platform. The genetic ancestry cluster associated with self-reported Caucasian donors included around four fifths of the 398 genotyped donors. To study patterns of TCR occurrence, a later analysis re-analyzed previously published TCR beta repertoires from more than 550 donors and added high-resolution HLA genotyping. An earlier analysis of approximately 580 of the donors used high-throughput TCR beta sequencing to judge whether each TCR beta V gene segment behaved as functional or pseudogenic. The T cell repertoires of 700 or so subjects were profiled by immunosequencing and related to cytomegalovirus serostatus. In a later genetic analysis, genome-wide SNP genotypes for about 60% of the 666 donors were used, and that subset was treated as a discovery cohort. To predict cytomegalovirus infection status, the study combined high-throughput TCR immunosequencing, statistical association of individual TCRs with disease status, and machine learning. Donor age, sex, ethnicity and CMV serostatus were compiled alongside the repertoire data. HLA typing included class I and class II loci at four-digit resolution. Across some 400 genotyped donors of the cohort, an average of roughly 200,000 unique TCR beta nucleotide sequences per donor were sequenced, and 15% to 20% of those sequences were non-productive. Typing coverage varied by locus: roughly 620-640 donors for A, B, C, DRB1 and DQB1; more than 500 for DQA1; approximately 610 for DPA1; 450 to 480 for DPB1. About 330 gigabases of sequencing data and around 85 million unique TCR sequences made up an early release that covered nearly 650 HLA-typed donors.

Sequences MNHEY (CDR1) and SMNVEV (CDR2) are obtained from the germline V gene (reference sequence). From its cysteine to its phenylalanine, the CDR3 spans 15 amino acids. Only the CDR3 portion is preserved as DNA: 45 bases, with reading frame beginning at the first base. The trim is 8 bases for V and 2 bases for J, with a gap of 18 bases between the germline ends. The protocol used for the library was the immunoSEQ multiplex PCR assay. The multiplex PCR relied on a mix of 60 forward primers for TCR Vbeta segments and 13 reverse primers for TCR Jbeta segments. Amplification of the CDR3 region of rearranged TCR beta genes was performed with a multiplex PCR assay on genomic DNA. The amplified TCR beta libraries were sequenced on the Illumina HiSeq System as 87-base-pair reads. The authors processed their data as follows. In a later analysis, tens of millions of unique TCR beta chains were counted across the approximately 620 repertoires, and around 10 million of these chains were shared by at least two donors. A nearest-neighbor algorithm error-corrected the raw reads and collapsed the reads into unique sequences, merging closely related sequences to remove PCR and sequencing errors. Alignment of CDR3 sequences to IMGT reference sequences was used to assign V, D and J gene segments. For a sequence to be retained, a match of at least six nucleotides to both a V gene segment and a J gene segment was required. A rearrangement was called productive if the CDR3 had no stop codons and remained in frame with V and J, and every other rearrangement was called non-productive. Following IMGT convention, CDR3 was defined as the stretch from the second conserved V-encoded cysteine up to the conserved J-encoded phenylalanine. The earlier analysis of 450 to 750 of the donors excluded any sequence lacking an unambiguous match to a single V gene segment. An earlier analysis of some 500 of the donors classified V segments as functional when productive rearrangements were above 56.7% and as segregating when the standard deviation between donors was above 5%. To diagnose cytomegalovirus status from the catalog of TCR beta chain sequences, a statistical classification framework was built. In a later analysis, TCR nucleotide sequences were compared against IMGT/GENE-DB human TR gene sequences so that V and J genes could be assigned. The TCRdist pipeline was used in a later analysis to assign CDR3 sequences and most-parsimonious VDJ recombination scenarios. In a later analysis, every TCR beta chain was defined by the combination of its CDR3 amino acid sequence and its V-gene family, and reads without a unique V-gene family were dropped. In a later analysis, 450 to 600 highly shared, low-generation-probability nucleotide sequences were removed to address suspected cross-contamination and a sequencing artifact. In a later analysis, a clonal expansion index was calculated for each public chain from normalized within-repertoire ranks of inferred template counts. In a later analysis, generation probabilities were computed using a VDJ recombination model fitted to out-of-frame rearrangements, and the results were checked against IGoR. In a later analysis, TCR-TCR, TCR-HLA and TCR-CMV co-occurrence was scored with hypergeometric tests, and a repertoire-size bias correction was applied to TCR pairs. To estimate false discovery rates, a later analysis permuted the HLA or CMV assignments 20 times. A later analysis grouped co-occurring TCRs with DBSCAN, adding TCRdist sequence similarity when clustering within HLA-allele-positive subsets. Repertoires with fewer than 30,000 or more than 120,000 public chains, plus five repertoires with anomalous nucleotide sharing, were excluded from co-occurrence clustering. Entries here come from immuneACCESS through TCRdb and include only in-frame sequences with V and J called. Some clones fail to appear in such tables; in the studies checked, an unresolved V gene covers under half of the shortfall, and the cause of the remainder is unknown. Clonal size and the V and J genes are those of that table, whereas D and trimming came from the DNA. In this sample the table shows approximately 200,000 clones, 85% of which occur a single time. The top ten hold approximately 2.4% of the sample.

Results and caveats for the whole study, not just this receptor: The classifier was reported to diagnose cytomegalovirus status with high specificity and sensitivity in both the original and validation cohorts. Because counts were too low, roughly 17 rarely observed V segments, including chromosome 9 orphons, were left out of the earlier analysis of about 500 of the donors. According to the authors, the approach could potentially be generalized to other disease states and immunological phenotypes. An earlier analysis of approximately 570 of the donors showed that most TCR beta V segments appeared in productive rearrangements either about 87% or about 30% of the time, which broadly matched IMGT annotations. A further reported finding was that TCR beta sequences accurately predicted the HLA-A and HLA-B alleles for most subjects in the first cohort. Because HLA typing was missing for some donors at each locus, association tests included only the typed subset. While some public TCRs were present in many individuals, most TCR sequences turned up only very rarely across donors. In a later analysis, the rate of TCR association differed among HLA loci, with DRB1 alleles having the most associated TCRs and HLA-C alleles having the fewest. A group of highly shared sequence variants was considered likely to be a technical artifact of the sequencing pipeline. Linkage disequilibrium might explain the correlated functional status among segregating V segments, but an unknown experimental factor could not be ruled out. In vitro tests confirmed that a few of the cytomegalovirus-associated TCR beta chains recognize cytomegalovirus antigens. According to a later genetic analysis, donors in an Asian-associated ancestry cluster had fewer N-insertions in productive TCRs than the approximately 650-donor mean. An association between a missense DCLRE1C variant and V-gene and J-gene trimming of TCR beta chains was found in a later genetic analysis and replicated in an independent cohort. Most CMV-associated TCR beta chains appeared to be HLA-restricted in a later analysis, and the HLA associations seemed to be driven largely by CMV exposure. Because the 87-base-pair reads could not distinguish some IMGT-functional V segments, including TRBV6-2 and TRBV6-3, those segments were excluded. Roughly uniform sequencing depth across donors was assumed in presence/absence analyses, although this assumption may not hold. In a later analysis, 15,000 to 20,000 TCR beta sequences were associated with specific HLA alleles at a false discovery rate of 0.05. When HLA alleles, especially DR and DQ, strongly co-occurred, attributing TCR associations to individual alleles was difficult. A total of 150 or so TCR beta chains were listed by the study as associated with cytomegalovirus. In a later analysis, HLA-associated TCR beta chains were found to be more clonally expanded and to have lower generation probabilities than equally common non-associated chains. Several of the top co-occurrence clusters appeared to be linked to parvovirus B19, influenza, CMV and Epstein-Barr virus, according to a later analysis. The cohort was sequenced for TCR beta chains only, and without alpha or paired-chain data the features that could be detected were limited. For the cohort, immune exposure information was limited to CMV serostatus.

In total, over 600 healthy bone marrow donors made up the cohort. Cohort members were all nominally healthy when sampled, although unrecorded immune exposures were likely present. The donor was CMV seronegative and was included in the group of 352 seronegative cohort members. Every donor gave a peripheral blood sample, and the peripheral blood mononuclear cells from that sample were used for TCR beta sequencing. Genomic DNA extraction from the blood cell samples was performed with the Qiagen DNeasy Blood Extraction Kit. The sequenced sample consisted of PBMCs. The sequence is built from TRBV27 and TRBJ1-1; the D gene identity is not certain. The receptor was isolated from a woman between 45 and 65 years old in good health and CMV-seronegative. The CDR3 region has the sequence CASFPQRSTNTEAFF. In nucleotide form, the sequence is TGTGCCAGCTTCCCCCAGCGGTCAACCAACACTGAAGCTTTCTTT.